A single sample gave rise to the 15 T cell receptor beta chains below, sequenced in a study of shared clonotypes between healthy human individuals. The table came from immunoSEQ multiplex PCR; TCRdb's copy has only in-frame clones and leaves some out. The data show some 1.4 million clones, more than 95% seen once. Sequenced material: naive CD4+ T cells sorted from blood. Subset defined: CD45RA+ positively selected. These receptors all stem from a man under 40 in good health.

In the case of this clone: Other DNA sequences in the same sample also yield this CDR3. This CDR3 reads CASSLLTGTEAFF. In DNA, the CDR3 is TGTGCCAGCAGCTTACTGACAGGAACTGAAGCTTTCTTT. V and J are TRBV7-9 and TRBJ1-1; tentatively, D is TRBD1 (6 bases). V was clipped by 2 bases and J by 5 bases, with 9 bases between them. The V gene's germline CDR1 is SEHNR and CDR2 FQNEAQ (reference sequence). This CDR3 region has 13 residues. Supplemented by reference TRBV7-9 and TRBJ1-1, the full variable domain reads DTGVSQNPRHKITKRGQNVTFRCDPISEHNRLYWYRQTLGQGPEFLTYFQNEAQLEKSRLLSDRFSAERPKGSFSTLEIQRTEQGDSAMYLCASSLLTGTEAFFGQGTRLTVV.

This clone appeared a single time. This chain links TRBV4-3 with TRBJ2-3; 8 nucleotides match TRBD2. V lost 2 bases, J lost 4 bases, and 11 bases stayed unmatched. The CDR3 is 17 residues long. Germline V gene lookup returns CDR1 LGHNA and CDR2 YSLEER. The CDR3, as DNA: TGCGCCAGCAGCCAATCCCTAGCGGGCAGACCCCCAGATACGCAGTATTTT. Residues: CASSQSLAGRPPDTQYF.

This clone was seen once. The chain is built from TRBV7-4 and TRBJ2-1; 10 nucleotides agree with TRBD2. With V trimmed by 2 bases and J by 1 base, 2 bases remained unmatched. The germline V gene has CDR1 SGHVT and CDR2 SQSDAQ. This CDR3 region has 16 residues. The CDR3 DNA reads as TGTGCCAGCAGCTTAAGTAGCGGGAGGTCCTACAATGAGCAGTTCTTC. This codes for CASSLSSGRSYNEQFF.

The chain recombines TRBV7-2 with TRBJ2-7; D not certain. The CDR3 totals 13 residues. Per the germline V gene, CDR1 is SGHTA and CDR2 is FQGNSA. The V end was cut by 5 bases, the J end by 5 bases, with 13 bases between. CDR3 sequence: CASSLITGNEQYF. The CDR3, as DNA: TGTGCCAGCAGCCTTATAACTGGGAACGAGCAGTACTTC.

V usage is TRBV18 and J usage is TRBJ1-1; 7 nucleotides agree with TRBD1. The CDR3 has 18 amino acids. The J segment lost 1 base and the V segment lost 0 bases, leaving 11 bases of the junction unmatched. Germline loops: CDR1 KGHSH, CDR2 LQKENI. The CDR3 DNA reads TGTGCCAGCTCACCACCGTTGACAGGGTGGGAGTCGAACACTGAAGCTTTCTTT. Residues: CASSPPLTGWESNTEAFF.

The sample holds one count of this clone. The chain carries TRBV2 and TRBJ2-2; 9 nucleotides agree with TRBD2. The CDR3 has 14 amino acids. Germline trimming cut 7 bases from V and 6 bases from J; bases unmatched to any gene: 6. The V gene's germline CDR1 is SNHLY and CDR2 FYNNEI. CDR3 residues: CASKGGRAPGELFF. The CDR3 bases are TGTGCCAGCAAGGGCGGGAGGGCCCCCGGGGAGCTGTTTTTT.

The J gene is TRBJ2-2, the V gene TRBV19, with TRBD2 matching 10 bases. Germline V gene lookup returns CDR1 LNHDA and CDR2 SQIVND (reference sequence). The trim removed 4 bases at V and 6 bases at J, leaving 5 bases unmatched. The CDR3 is made up of 15 amino acids. CDR3 residues: CASSKTLAGAGELFF. The CDR3 nucleotides are TGTGCCAGTAGTAAAACCCTAGCGGGAGCCGGGGAGCTGTTTTTT.

V and J are TRBV5-4 and TRBJ2-5; D is unclear. Trimming pared 2 bases from V and 2 bases from J, leaving 7 bases between. Germline values: CDR1 SGHNT, CDR2 YYREEE (reference sequence). This CDR3 comprises 13 residues. This CDR3 is CASSFATQETQYF. As DNA, the CDR3 is TGTGCCAGCAGCTTTGCTACTCAAGAGACCCAGTACTTC.

This chain joins TRBV5-4 and TRBJ1-2; 7 bases are shared with TRBD1. The CDR3 runs to 16 residues. Germline V lookup: CDR1 SGHNT, CDR2 YYREEE (reference sequence). V lost 3 bases to trimming and J lost 4 bases; unmatched junction nucleotides: 12. The CDR3: CASSWGGTDTFYGYTF. CDR3 in DNA: TGTGCCAGCAGCTGGGGGGGGACAGACACCTTCTATGGCTACACCTTC.

J is TRBJ2-7 and V is TRBV28, with 8 bases identical to TRBD2. CDR3 length: 16 residues. From germline, CDR1 is MDHEN and CDR2 SYDVKM. V dropped 5 bases and J dropped 6; count of bases not matched to a gene: 15. The DNA for the CDR3 is TGTGCCAGCAGTGGGGGTTTCAGCGGGAGTCCCCGCGAGCAGTACTTC. This sequence encodes CASSGGFSGSPREQYF.

V and J are TRBV6-6 and TRBJ2-5; 7 nucleotides match TRBD1. The V gene end was trimmed by 6 bases and the J gene end by 3 bases; junction bases not matched to a gene: 10. The CDR3 contains 15 residues. CDR1 is MNHNY and CDR2 is SVGAGI in the germline V gene (reference sequence). Here the CDR3 reads CASSWHRDRKETQYF. The CDR3 DNA follows: TGTGCCAGCAGCTGGCACCGGGACAGAAAAGAGACCCAGTACTTC.

This clone was found a few times. Additional DNA sequences in this sample encode the identical CDR3. This chain uses TRBV9 with TRBJ2-1; no definite D call. The CDR3 is made up of 11 amino acids. V was shortened by 0 bases and J by 9 bases, with 4 bases between the two germline ends. CDR1 is SGDLS, CDR2 YYNGEE, per germline. This chain's CDR3 is CASSVGTEQFF. In DNA form, the CDR3 reads TGTGCCAGCAGCGTAGGCACTGAGCAGTTCTTC.

This clone was observed a single time. V gene TRBV16 combines with J gene TRBJ1-5; D not resolved. The V and J ends lost 7 bases and 2 bases respectively, with 21 bases between them. This CDR3 has 17 residues. The germline CDR1 and CDR2 sequences are KGHSY and FQNENV. The CDR3 DNA is TGTGCCAGCAAGGGATCCCAAACTACCGTTGGCAATCAGCCCCAGCATTTT. Its protein product is CASKGSQTTVGNQPQHF.

The chain combines TRBV5-1 with TRBJ1-1, with D hard to call. Germline CDR1 and CDR2: SGHRS and YFSETQ. The CDR3 has 13 residues. Trimming removed 4 bases at V and 0 bases at J, with 7 bases between. CDR3 nucleotide sequence: TGCGCCAGCAGCCCCCAGGTGAACACTGAAGCTTTCTTT. Amino acids: CASSPQVNTEAFF.

This clone was seen only once. The V and J genes are TRBV7-9 and TRBJ1-1; no firm D call. This CDR3 comprises 18 residues. Trimming stripped 7 bases from V and 5 bases from J, with 29 bases between. Germline CDR1 is SEHNR and CDR2 is FQNEAQ (reference sequence). The CDR3 nucleotides are TGTGCCAGCAACCCTAAGGTACGAGCGTTTGGCTATGAGACTGAAGCTTTCTTT. It is translated as CASNPKVRAFGYETEAFF.